This passage covers 11 T cell receptor beta chains from one sample sequenced in a study of T cell responses to AZD1222 COVID-19 vaccine. TCRdb keeps only in-frame clones here, not all; method: immunoSEQ multiplex PCR. This sample has roughly 170,000 clones, with under 95% found just once. Sequences were derived from peripheral blood, sampled 28 days after the second AZD1222 dose. Every receptor here comes from an adult who received the AZD1222 COVID-19 vaccine.

The CDR3 DNA reads TGTGCCACCAGCAGGACGAAAGGGGGGCGCCTTTACAATGAGCAGTTCTTC. It codes for CATSRTKGGRLYNEQFF. The chain uses TRBV15 and TRBJ2-1, with D possibly called TRBD1 or TRBD2 (6 bases each). The CDR3 runs 17 residues. CDR1 LNHNV and CDR2 YYDKDF come from the germline V gene (reference sequence). The V end was cut by 3 bases, the J end by 4 bases, with 19 bases between. The variable domain in full, completed from reference TRBV15 and TRBJ2-1, reads DAMVIQNPRYQVTQFGKPVTLSCSQTLNHNVMYWYQQKSSQAPKLLFHYYDKDFNNEADTPDNFQSRRPNTSFCFLDIRSPGLGDTAMYLCATSRTKGGRLYNEQFFGPGTRLTVL.

The rearrangement joins TRBV29-1 to TRBJ2-7, with a weak D call TRBD1 (5 bases). The V end lost 3 bases, the J end lost 0 bases, and 9 bases lay between the germline ends. This CDR3 spans 13 amino acids. Germline values: CDR1 SQVTM, CDR2 ANQGSEA. CDR3 region: CSVEKDNSYEQYF. CDR3 nucleotides: TGCAGCGTTGAGAAGGACAACTCCTACGAGCAGTACTTC.

Written as DNA, the CDR3 is TGTGCCAGCAGCTTCCAAGGGGGAAACACCATATATTTT. Translated, it gives CASSFQGGNTIYF. The genes are TRBV7-2 and TRBJ1-3, with D uncertain. Germline V gene data show CDR1 as SGHTA and CDR2 as FQGNSA. Between the trimmed V and J ends, which lost 3 bases and 4 bases, there was a span of 7 bases. This CDR3 has 13 residues.

The chain employs TRBV20-1 and TRBJ2-1; D is uncertain. Deletions cut 3 bases from V and 9 bases from J, with 9 bases between. Looked up from germline, CDR1 is DFQATT and CDR2 is SNEGSKA (reference sequence). This CDR3 region has 11 residues. DNA of the CDR3: TGCAGTGCTAGTGGTCGGCCTGAGCAGTTCTTC. Its translation is CSASGRPEQFF.

This clone appeared a few times. The chain carries TRBV6-5 and TRBJ1-5; D possibly corresponds to TRBD1 (6 bases). The V gene lost 5 bases and the J gene lost 2 bases, with 10 bases spanning the gap. The CDR3 totals 14 residues. Germline V gene lookup returns CDR1 MNHEY and CDR2 SVGAGI. In nucleotides, the CDR3 is TGTGCCAGCAGTATGGAGGGGGGCAATCAGCCCCAGCATTTT. It specifies CASSMEGGNQPQHF.

The V gene is TRBV7-3, the J gene TRBJ2-1, with 8 bases that match TRBD2. Germline V gives CDR1 SGHTA, CDR2 FQGTGA. V shed 3 bases, J shed 2 bases, and the junction held 3 bases outside the gene matches. The CDR3 spans 15 residues. The CDR3 loop reads CASSLSSGPYNEQFF. In DNA, the CDR3 is TGTGCCAGCAGCTTGTCTAGCGGGCCCTACAATGAGCAGTTCTTC.

The CDR3 DNA reads as TGTGCCAGCAGTTCCGACGCACGGGGCACTGAAGCTTTCTTT. Translation: CASSSDARGTEAFF. The genes are TRBV13 and TRBJ1-1; no clear D. Germline V gives CDR1 PRHDT, CDR2 FYEKMQ (reference sequence). V was shortened by 6 bases and J by 4 bases, with 15 bases between the two germline ends. The CDR3 length is 14 residues.

The chain recombines TRBV27 with TRBJ1-1; 10 bases fit TRBD1. Germline values: CDR1 MNHEY, CDR2 SMNVEV (reference sequence). The CDR3 is made up of 12 amino acids. Unmatched junction bases numbered 5, after V lost 6 bases and J lost 10 bases. The CDR3 spells CASRPDRGRAFF. CDR3 coding DNA: TGTGCCAGCAGACCTGACAGGGGGCGAGCTTTCTTT.

The rearrangement links TRBV5-4 to TRBJ2-7, with D perhaps TRBD2 (5 bases). Trimming pared 3 bases from V and 1 base from J, leaving 11 bases between. The length of the CDR3 is 14 residues. Germline V lookup: CDR1 SGHNT, CDR2 YYREEE (reference sequence). The CDR3, as DNA: TGTGCCAGCAGCTACACGGGAATATCCTACGAGCAGTACTTC. Amino acids: CASSYTGISYEQYF.

This chain links TRBV7-8 with TRBJ1-5, with D possibly TRBD1 on 5 matching bases. Looked up from germline, CDR1 is SGHVS and CDR2 is FQNEAQ. There are 17 residues in the CDR3. V shed 5 bases and J shed 2 bases, with 19 bases lying between them. The CDR3 DNA reads TGTGCCAGCAGCCATGTGGGGCGGACCGACGGCAATCAGCCCCAGCATTTT. It yields the protein CASSHVGRTDGNQPQHF.

The chain combines TRBV28 with TRBJ1-4, with 10 bases fitting TRBD1. J was trimmed by 10 bases and V by 1 base; bases with no gene match: 12. This CDR3 is built from 17 residues. Germline values: CDR1 MDHEN, CDR2 SYDVKM. The CDR3 nucleotides are TGTGCCAGCAGTTTATCCCCCGGGACAGGGGAGGAAGGAAAACTGTTTTTT. Translation gives CASSLSPGTGEEGKLFF.